Below, 7 T cell receptor beta chains from the same sample are listed, as sequenced in a study of T cells in women clearing cervical HPV infection. Only in-frame clones appear in the TCRdb table, and some are missing; sequencing was by immunoSEQ multiplex PCR. In total, the table holds 25,000 to 35,000 clones. Material: blood buffy coat. The source of these receptors is a woman between 18 and 70 years old with a cervical HPV16 infection that either progressed to CIN3+ or cleared (not recorded which).

Turning to this clone: From the germline J gene comes the end of the CDR3, since the read stops 3 residues before it. The chain combines TRBV11-3 with TRBJ2-5; D possibly corresponds to TRBD2 (6 bases). This CDR3 spans 13 amino acids. Looked up from germline, CDR1 is SGHNT and CDR2 is YENEEA. V shed 3 bases and J shed 5 bases, with 10 bases lying between them. The sequenced CDR3 bases are TGTGCCAGCAGCTTGGGTGGGGGGGAGACC. Its protein product is CASSLGGGET. The full CDR3 protein reads CASSLGGGETQYF.

Of note for this clone: Read sequence stops 3 residues before the CDR3 end, and the germline J gene provides the missing end. V is TRBV5-1 and J is TRBJ1-1; perhaps TRBD1 as D (5 bases). This CDR3 contains 14 residues. Germline V lookup: CDR1 SGHRS, CDR2 YFSETQ. This CDR3 is CASSLMHGQETAFF. CDR3 bases read: TGCGCCAGCAGCTTGATGCACGGACAAGAGACA. The entire variable domain, with the rest obtained from reference TRBV5-1 and TRBJ1-1, is as follows: KAGVTQTPRYLIKTRGQQVTLSCSPISGHRSVSWYQQTPGQGLQFLFEYFSETQRNKGNFPGRFSGRQFSNSRSEMNVSTLELGDSALYLCASSLMHGQETAFFGQGTRLTVV.

About this clone itself: With the read ending 3 residues before the CDR3 end, the germline J gene is used to fill in that end. The V call is TRBV7-8, the J call TRBJ1-3; weak D call: TRBD1 (6 bases). CDR3 length equals 14 residues. Deletions cut 2 bases from V and 4 bases from J, with 9 bases between. The germline V gene has CDR1 SGHVS and CDR2 FQNEAQ. The sequenced part of the CDR3 DNA is TGTGCCAGCAGCTTACCAGGGGACGGAAACACC. Translating it yields CASSLPGDGNT. The full CDR3 sequence reads CASSLPGDGNTIYF.

Concerning this clone: The DNA ends 3 residues before the CDR3 does, and the rest of the CDR3 is filled in from the germline J gene. The rearrangement uses TRBV14 and TRBJ1-1, with D possibly TRBD1 on 6 matching bases. This CDR3 spans 14 amino acids. Germline V gene sequence: CDR1 SGHDN, CDR2 FVKESK. Between the trimmed V and J ends, which lost 4 bases and 1 base, there was a span of 10 bases. CDR3 DNA, as far as it was read: TGTGCCAGCAGCCGCTTACAGGGGAACACTGAA. This sequence encodes CASSRLQGNTE. The entire CDR3 reads CASSRLQGNTEAFF.

For this clone: The junction and the germline gene differ at one end; a read error may be behind it. The read falls 3 residues short of the CDR3 end, and the missing part is taken from the germline J gene. V gene TRBV4-2 combines with J gene TRBJ2-5; 8 bases are shared with TRBD1. The length of the CDR3 is 15 residues. Germline CDR1 and CDR2: LGHNA and YNFKEQ. Incomplete CDR3 DNA: TGCGCCAGCAGCCAAGAAATCGACAGGGGAGAGACC. It is translated as CASSQEIDRGET. The whole CDR3 sequence is CASSQEIDRGETQYF.

In regard to this clone: The CDR3 is cut off 3 residues early in the read; its end comes from the germline J gene. The rearrangement joins TRBV7-6 to TRBJ2-3; 8 bases map to TRBD2. The CDR3 has 16 amino acids. Trimming at V came to 5 bases and at J to 7 bases, leaving 14 bases not matched to a gene. Germline V lookup: CDR1 SGHVS, CDR2 FNYEAQ. The CDR3 DNA, read in part, is TGTGCCAGCAGCGGACTCTCTAGCGGGCACGATAATACG. It translates to CASSGLSSGHDNT. The full CDR3 sequence reads CASSGLSSGHDNTQYF.

The CDR3 DNA, read in part, is TGTGCCAGCAGTTCTGGGTGGGGCCAGGGGAAATACGAC. Its protein product is CASSSGWGQGKYD. In full, the CDR3 reads CASSSGWGQGKYDYTF. This chain connects TRBV5-4 to TRBJ1-2; D is perhaps TRBD1 (6 bases). The read ends 3 residues before the CDR3 terminus; that terminus is restored from the germline J gene. The CDR3 length is 16 residues. Germline-derived CDR1 and CDR2 are SGHNT and YYREEE (reference sequence).